Presented here are 32 T cell receptor beta chains from one specimen sequenced in a study of blood T cell repertoires in COVID-19. Only in-frame clones appear in the TCRdb table, and some are missing; sequencing was by immunoSEQ multiplex PCR. The sample contains fewer than 600,000 clones, 75% to 90% of which appear only once. Material: peripheral blood. The receptors shown here come from a man between 18 and 29 years old with COVID-19, enrolled during active disease.

The genes are TRBV28 and TRBJ2-7; 9 nucleotides match TRBD2. V trimming: 10 bases; J trimming: 12 bases; junction bases outside the gene matches: 10. The CDR3 totals 11 residues. Germline V gene lookup returns CDR1 MDHEN and CDR2 SYDVKM. In DNA form, the CDR3 reads TGTGCCACCCATAATAGCGGGAGAGCGTACTTC. Protein sequence: CATHNSGRAYF.

The chain combines TRBV5-1 with TRBJ1-2; possibly TRBD1 for D (6 bases). The V gene's germline CDR1 is SGHRS and CDR2 YFSETQ. The CDR3 covers 14 residues. V was trimmed by 4 bases and J by 8 bases, leaving 18 bases between them. The CDR3, as DNA: TGCGCCAGCAGCCCGGAGGTCAGGGGTAACGGCTACACCTTC. Residues: CASSPEVRGNGYTF. Combining the CDR3 with reference TRBV5-1 and TRBJ1-2 gives the whole variable domain KAGVTQTPRYLIKTRGQQVTLSCSPISGHRSVSWYQQTPGQGLQFLFEYFSETQRNKGNFPGRFSGRQFSNSRSEMNVSTLELGDSALYLCASSPEVRGNGYTFGSGTRLTVV.

CDR3 protein: CASSEAGGGFTYEQYF. In DNA, the CDR3 is TGTGCCAGCAGTGAAGCTGGGGGAGGCTTCACCTACGAGCAGTACTTC. The chain couples TRBV6-1 to TRBJ2-7, with D possibly TRBD2 on 6 matching bases. Germline values: CDR1 MNHNS, CDR2 SASEGT. V lost 0 bases and J lost 2, with 14 bases in between. CDR3 length: 16 residues.

The chain links TRBV11-2 to TRBJ1-2, with D perhaps TRBD1 (5 bases). V lost 5 bases to trimming and J lost 3 bases, with 16 bases between them. Germline V gives CDR1 SGHAT, CDR2 FQNNGV. The CDR3 contains 15 residues. DNA of the CDR3: TGTGCCAGCAGCCCGACCAGACAGAGCTACTATGGCTACACCTTC. This translates into CASSPTRQSYYGYTF.

The V call is TRBV14, the J call TRBJ2-1; 7 positions agree with TRBD1. The CDR3 sequence is 15 residues long. Germline CDR1 SGHDN, CDR2 FVKESK. The junction had 9 bases not matched to a gene; V was cut back by 3 bases and J by 7 bases. The CDR3 bases are TGTGCCAGCAGCCATGGTATACAGGGGACGAATGAGCAGTTCTTC. Protein: CASSHGIQGTNEQFF.

This clone was seen once. The rearrangement joins TRBV18 to TRBJ1-5; 9 bases agree with TRBD1. Germline lookup yields CDR1 KGHSH and CDR2 LQKENI. This CDR3 comprises 17 residues. V shed 3 bases and J 2 bases; nucleotides not matched to a gene: 8. CDR3 DNA: TGTGCCAGCTCACCCCGCCGGGACAGGGTTGGCAATCAGCCCCAGCATTTT. Translation: CASSPRRDRVGNQPQHF.

The rearrangement uses TRBV9 and TRBJ2-5; weak D call: TRBD2 (5 bases). The ends were cut back, 3 bases at V and 1 base at J, with 10 bases in the middle. The CDR3 extends over 14 amino acids. Germline V gene data show CDR1 as SGDLS and CDR2 as YYNGEE. The CDR3 sequence: CASSALATQETQYF. CDR3 bases: TGTGCCAGCAGCGCCTTAGCGACCCAAGAGACCCAGTACTTC.

The genes are TRBV5-1 and TRBJ2-2, with 10 bases lining up with TRBD2. The trim removed 4 bases at V and 5 bases at J, leaving 5 bases unmatched. The CDR3 contains 15 residues. Per the germline V gene, CDR1 is SGHRS and CDR2 is YFSETQ. The CDR3 spells CASSASGRRTGELFF. CDR3 nucleotide sequence: TGCGCCAGCAGCGCTAGCGGGAGACGTACCGGGGAGCTGTTTTTT.

The J gene is TRBJ1-1, the V gene TRBV7-8; D is perhaps TRBD1 (5 bases). The length of the CDR3 is 14 residues. Germline lookup yields CDR1 SGHVS and CDR2 FQNEAQ. Trimming stripped 6 bases from V and 6 bases from J, with 17 bases between. The CDR3 DNA sequence: TGTGCCAGCAGACCAGGGAGGTTCATCGCTGAAGCTTTCTTT. It yields the protein CASRPGRFIAEAFF.

The chain joins TRBV5-1 to TRBJ2-2; D is uncertain. V lost 4 bases, J lost 3 bases, and 10 bases lay in between. The CDR3 runs 14 residues. Germline CDR1 SGHRS, CDR2 YFSETQ. In DNA, the CDR3 is TGCGCCAGCAGCCGCGGCCAAGACACCGGGGAGCTGTTTTTT. This gives the protein CASSRGQDTGELFF. Using reference TRBV5-1 and TRBJ2-2 for the parts outside the CDR3, the full variable domain is KAGVTQTPRYLIKTRGQQVTLSCSPISGHRSVSWYQQTPGQGLQFLFEYFSETQRNKGNFPGRFSGRQFSNSRSEMNVSTLELGDSALYLCASSRGQDTGELFFGEGSRLTVL.

The CDR3 DNA is TGTGCCAGCAGCTTAGGAAGCGGCGGGAGCTCCTACAATGAGCAGTTCTTC. As protein: CASSLGSGGSSYNEQFF. This rearrangement joins TRBV7-2 to TRBJ2-1, with 7 bases fitting TRBD2. With V trimmed by 1 base and J by 0 bases, 6 bases remained unmatched. CDR1 and CDR2 (germline): SGHTA, FQGNSA. The CDR3 covers 17 residues.

DNA of the CDR3: TGCGCCAGCAGCTTGGCGCAGGGCCCCGGGGAGCTGTTTTTT. This gives the protein CASSLAQGPGELFF. This chain uses TRBV5-1 with TRBJ2-2; D perhaps matches TRBD1 (5 bases). V was shortened by 0 bases and J by 6 bases, with 9 bases between the two germline ends. Germline V gene sequence: CDR1 SGHRS, CDR2 YFSETQ. CDR3 length: 14 residues.

The chain joins TRBV18 to TRBJ2-6, with 10 bases fitting TRBD1. The CDR3 runs 17 residues. Looked up from germline, CDR1 is KGHSH and CDR2 is LQKENI. V was clipped by 6 bases and J by 0 bases; unmatched bases: 5. CDR3 protein: CASSPGQGSSGANVLTF. The CDR3 nucleotides read TGTGCCAGCTCTCCGGGACAGGGGAGCTCTGGGGCCAACGTCCTGACTTTC.

The sample holds one count of this clone. DNA for the CDR3: TGTGCCAGCAGGCAGCCCGGGACTCTCGGAGGCTACACCTTC. This sequence encodes CASRQPGTLGGYTF. This sequence joins TRBV7-9 and TRBJ1-2, with TRBD1 as a possible D gene (5 bases). V was clipped by 6 bases and J by 8 bases, with 19 bases between them. The germline V gene encodes CDR1 SEHNR and CDR2 FQNEAQ (reference sequence). The CDR3 is 14 residues long.

This chain joins TRBV2 and TRBJ1-2; the match to TRBD1 covers 8 bases. The V gene's germline CDR1 is SNHLY and CDR2 FYNNEI. This CDR3 is built from 14 residues. V lost 2 bases and J lost 8; bases outside the gene matches: 7. The CDR3 region has the DNA TGTGCCAGCAGTGAACTAGGACAGGGAGGAGGCTACACCTTC. Translation: CASSELGQGGGYTF.

The chain combines TRBV5-6 with TRBJ2-7, with 8 positions matching TRBD1. V lost 0 bases, J lost 5 bases, and 7 bases stayed unmatched. The CDR3 covers 15 residues. Germline V gene lookup returns CDR1 SGHDT and CDR2 YYEEEE. The CDR3 sequence is CASSLGQGAIHEQYF. Written as DNA, the CDR3 is TGTGCCAGCAGCTTGGGGCAGGGGGCGATCCACGAGCAGTACTTC.

The V call is TRBV5-4, the J call TRBJ1-3, with D maybe TRBD1 (5 bases). CDR3 size: 17 residues. CDR1 and CDR2 (germline): SGHNT, YYREEE (reference sequence). V lost 0 bases and J lost 0, with 13 bases in between. In nucleotides, the CDR3 is TGTGCCAGCAGCTTGGGGGGCCAGGCCCGCTCTGGAAACACCATATATTTT. Translated, it gives CASSLGGQARSGNTIYF.

This rearrangement joins TRBV6-5 to TRBJ2-3; 7 bases are shared with TRBD2. The CDR3 contains 14 residues. Germline CDR1 reads MNHEY; CDR2 reads SVGAGI. V lost 6 bases, J lost 1 base, and 4 bases stayed unmatched. Here the CDR3 reads CASSAGLGTDTQYF. The CDR3, as DNA: TGTGCCAGCAGCGCCGGACTAGGCACAGATACGCAGTATTTT.

The chain recombines TRBV7-2 with TRBJ1-1, with D maybe TRBD1 (6 bases). Germline V lookup: CDR1 SGHTA, CDR2 FQGNSA. With 5 bases removed from V and 5 bases from J, the gap between germline ends came to 15 bases. The CDR3 runs to 14 residues. The CDR3 loop reads CASSPQGLKTEAFF. The CDR3 region has the DNA TGTGCCAGCAGCCCTCAGGGGTTAAAAACTGAAGCTTTCTTT.

In its sample, this clone was seen once. This rearrangement joins TRBV5-1 to TRBJ1-1; 7 bases fit TRBD1. Germline assignment: CDR1 SGHRS and CDR2 YFSETQ. The J segment lost 0 bases and the V segment lost 3 bases, leaving 8 bases of the junction unmatched. CDR3 length: 16 amino acids. The CDR3 nucleotides read TGCGCCAGCAGCTATACGACAGGGATCATGAACACTGAAGCTTTCTTT. Its translation: CASSYTTGIMNTEAFF.

V usage is TRBV13 and J usage is TRBJ2-7, with TRBD2 matching 7 bases. The CDR3 runs to 14 residues. V was pared by 5 bases and J by 3 bases, with 7 bases of the junction left unmatched. Germline V gene data show CDR1 as PRHDT and CDR2 as FYEKMQ (reference sequence). This chain's CDR3 is CASSPGSGHYEQYF. The DNA of the CDR3 is TGTGCCAGCAGCCCCGGTAGCGGGCACTACGAGCAGTACTTC.

The chain joins TRBV29-1 to TRBJ2-7, with TRBD1 as a possible D gene (5 bases). In germline, CDR1 is SQVTM, CDR2 ANQGSEA. The CDR3 spans 14 residues. Trimming stripped 4 bases from V and 0 bases from J, with 13 bases between. CDR3 nucleotide sequence: TGCAGCGTTGGGCAGGGTGACAGCTCCTACGAGCAGTACTTC. Amino acid sequence: CSVGQGDSSYEQYF.

V gene TRBV5-4 combines with J gene TRBJ2-2; D gene ambiguous. Per germline, CDR1 SGHNT and CDR2 YYREEE (reference sequence). Trimming removed 0 bases at V and 1 base at J, with 10 bases between. This CDR3 has 16 residues. The CDR3: CASSLAGSGNTGELFF. In nucleotides, the CDR3 is TGTGCCAGCAGCTTGGCTGGTTCGGGGAACACCGGGGAGCTGTTTTTT.

On this clone itself: The same CDR3 is also encoded by other DNA sequences in this sample. The CDR3 nucleotides are TGCAGTGCTAAGACAGGGGACGAGCAGTACTTC. Translation gives CSAKTGDEQYF. The V gene is TRBV20-1, the J gene TRBJ2-7, with 8 bases aligning to TRBD1. CDR1 and CDR2 from the germline V gene are DFQATT and SNEGSKA (reference sequence). The CDR3 is 11 amino acids. V lost 4 bases and J lost 5; bases outside the gene matches: 1.

This clone showed up just a few times. The genes are TRBV5-5 and TRBJ2-5; 7 bases are a match to TRBD2. The CDR3 spans 16 residues. The germline CDR1 and CDR2 sequences are SGHKS and YYEKEE (reference sequence). Germline trimming cut 0 bases from V and 2 bases from J; bases unmatched to any gene: 7. The CDR3 DNA reads TGTGCCAGCAGCTTGGCGGGGAGGGGCCCGCAAGAGACCCAGTACTTC. Protein sequence: CASSLAGRGPQETQYF.

The chain uses TRBV19 and TRBJ2-1; possible D gene TRBD1, 6 bases. V lost 9 bases and J 5 bases, leaving 14 bases between the germline ends. CDR1 and CDR2 from the germline V gene are LNHDA and SQIVND (reference sequence). The CDR3 covers 13 residues. CDR3 in DNA: TGTGCCAGCTCACACAGGGTCGACAATGAGCAGTTCTTC. This codes for CASSHRVDNEQFF. Supplemented by reference TRBV19 and TRBJ2-1, the full variable domain reads DGGITQSPKYLFRKEGQNVTLSCEQNLNHDAMYWYRQDPGQGLRLIYYSQIVNDFQKGDIAEGYSVSREKKESFPLTVTSAQKNPTAFYLCASSHRVDNEQFFGPGTRLTVL.

V and J are TRBV15 and TRBJ2-7; D is possibly TRBD2 (6 bases). CDR3 length: 14 amino acids. The germline V gene encodes CDR1 LNHNV and CDR2 YYDKDF (reference sequence). V was cut by 0 bases and J by 2 bases, with 8 bases left in between. The CDR3 loop reads CATSRDPGAYEQYF. The CDR3 nucleotides read TGTGCCACCAGCAGAGATCCGGGAGCCTACGAGCAGTACTTC.

The chain couples TRBV18 to TRBJ1-2; TRBD1 matches 7 bases. The CDR3 has 15 amino acids. The V gene end was trimmed by 3 bases and the J gene end by 5 bases; junction bases not matched to a gene: 9. Germline CDR1 KGHSH, CDR2 LQKENI. CDR3 residues: CASSPVTGYRYGYTF. DNA of the CDR3: TGTGCCAGCTCACCCGTGACAGGGTATCGATATGGCTACACCTTC.

The rearrangement links TRBV18 to TRBJ2-7, with 14 bases identical to TRBD2. This CDR3 has 15 residues. The germline V gene has CDR1 KGHSH and CDR2 LQKENI. The J segment lost 6 bases and the V segment lost 3 bases, leaving 4 bases of the junction unmatched. The CDR3 bases are TGTGCCAGCTCACCGACTAGCGGGGGGGCAGTCGAGCAGTACTTC. This codes for CASSPTSGGAVEQYF.

This chain connects TRBV18 to TRBJ2-2; 10 bases map to TRBD1. V lost 4 bases to trimming and J lost 5 bases; unmatched junction nucleotides: 7. The CDR3 is 16 residues long. Germline CDR1 KGHSH, CDR2 LQKENI. CDR3 amino acids: CASSLTRDRGTGELFF. The CDR3 DNA is TGTGCCAGCTCACTAACCCGGGACAGGGGAACCGGGGAGCTGTTTTTT.

This chain's CDR3 is CASSLPTGNERFDGYTF. The CDR3 nucleotides are TGTGCCAGCAGTCTCCCGACAGGGAACGAGAGGTTTGATGGCTACACCTTC. The V call is TRBV27, the J call TRBJ1-2; 7 nucleotides align to TRBD1. CDR1 is MNHEY, CDR2 SMNVEV, per germline (reference sequence). The CDR3 totals 17 residues. The J segment lost 6 bases and the V segment lost 5 bases, leaving 18 bases of the junction unmatched.

The chain combines TRBV6-4 with TRBJ1-1; 11 bases map to TRBD1. The junction had 5 bases not matched to a gene; V was cut back by 6 bases and J by 5 bases. Germline loops: CDR1 MRHNA, CDR2 SNTAGT. CDR3 length equals 14 residues. CDR3 protein: CASRGDRGRTEAFF. CDR3 sequence (DNA): TGTGCCAGCAGGGGGGACAGGGGGAGAACTGAAGCTTTCTTT.